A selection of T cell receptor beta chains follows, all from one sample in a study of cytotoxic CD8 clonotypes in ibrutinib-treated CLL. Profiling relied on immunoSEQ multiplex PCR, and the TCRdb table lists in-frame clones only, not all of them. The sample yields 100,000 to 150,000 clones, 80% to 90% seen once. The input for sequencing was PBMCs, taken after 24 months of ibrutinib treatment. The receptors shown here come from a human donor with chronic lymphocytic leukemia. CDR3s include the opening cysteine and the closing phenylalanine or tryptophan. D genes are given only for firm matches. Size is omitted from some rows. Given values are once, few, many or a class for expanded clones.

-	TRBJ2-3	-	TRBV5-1	CASSLAWGTTDTQYF	TGCGCCAGCAGCTTGGCCTGGGGGACCACAGATACGCAGTATTTT
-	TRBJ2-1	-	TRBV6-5	CASSYSKGYEQFF	TGTGCCAGCAGTTACTCGAAGGGGTATGAGCAGTTCTTC
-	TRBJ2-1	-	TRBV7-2	CASSPTNYNEQFF	TGTGCCAGCAGCCCGACCAACTACAATGAGCAGTTCTTC
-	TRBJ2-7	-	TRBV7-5	CARRRVGQASYEQYF	TGTGCCAGAAGGCGTGTGGGACAGGCATCCTACGAGCAGTACTTC
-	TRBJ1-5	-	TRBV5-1	CASASEGLNNQPQHF	TGCGCCAGCGCTTCCGAGGGGCTTAACAATCAGCCCCAGCATTTT
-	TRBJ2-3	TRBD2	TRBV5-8	CASSPGLAVVDTQYF	TGTGCCAGCAGCCCGGGACTAGCGGTCGTGGATACGCAGTATTTT
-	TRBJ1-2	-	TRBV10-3	CAISAQGVGFYGYTF	TGTGCCATCAGTGCACAGGGCGTGGGTTTCTATGGCTACACCTTC
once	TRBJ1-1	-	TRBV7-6	CASSDPGTEAFF	TGTGCCAGCAGCGACCCGGGCACTGAAGCTTTCTTT
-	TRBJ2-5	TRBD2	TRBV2	CASSLWREEEETQYF	TGTGCCAGCAGTCTCTGGCGGGAGGAAGAAGAGACCCAGTACTTC
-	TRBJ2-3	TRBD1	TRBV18	CASSPIVGDRPTDTQYF	TGTGCCAGCTCACCAATCGTTGGGGACAGACCCACAGATACGCAGTATTTT